A selection of T cell receptor beta chains follows, all from one sample in a study of blood T cell repertoires in COVID-19. Only in-frame clones appear in the TCRdb table, and some are missing; sequencing was by immunoSEQ multiplex PCR. The sample lists 60,000 to 70,000 clones, approximately 83% occurring once. Sequences were obtained from peripheral blood. These receptors originate from a woman aged 60 to 75 with acute or convalescent COVID-19. Both conserved end residues are part of each CDR3. D genes are given only for firm matches. Some rows mark clone size as missing; the rest say once, few, many or name a class of expanded clone.

J gene,V gene,clone size,D gene,CDR3 DNA,CDR3 protein
TRBJ1-1,TRBV3-1/TRBV3-2,-,-,TGTGCCAGCAGCCGGGGGGGGAACACTGAAGCTTTCTTT,CASSRGGNTEAFF
TRBJ1-4,TRBV19,-,TRBD1,TGTGCCAGTAGATCACCCTGGACAGGGGAGGATAATGAAAAACTGTTTTTT,CASRSPWTGEDNEKLFF
TRBJ2-7,TRBV5-1,-,-,TGCGCCAGCAGCGCGGGTTCGGGGTTGGTGCAGTACTTC,CASSAGSGLVQYF
TRBJ1-1,TRBV7-3,-,TRBD1,TGTGCCAGCAGCTTAACAGGACAGGGGATGACTGAAGCTTTCTTT,CASSLTGQGMTEAFF
TRBJ2-3,TRBV24-1,-,-,TGTGCCACCAGTGGAACGGCGGGGTATGGGGGAAATACGCAGTATTTT,CATSGTAGYGGNTQYF
TRBJ2-7,TRBV5-1,few,-,TGCGCCAGCAGCCAAATGACTACCACCTACGAGCAGTACTTC,CASSQMTTTYEQYF
TRBJ1-5,TRBV5-6,-,TRBD1,TGTGCCAGCAGCTTCAGGGGGCCTGGCCAGCCCCAGCATTTT,CASSFRGPGQPQHF
TRBJ1-5,TRBV5-4,-,TRBD1,TGTGCCAGCAGCGCAGGGACAGGGGTCAATCAGCCCCAGCATTTT,CASSAGTGVNQPQHF
TRBJ1-5,TRBV27,-,TRBD1,TGTGCCAGCGCCACCAGGCAGGGGGCTTGGAATCAGCCCCAGCATTTT,CASATRQGAWNQPQHF
TRBJ2-7,TRBV11-2,few,TRBD1,TGTGCCAGCAGCCCCGACAGGGTTTCCTCCTACGAGCAGTACTTC,CASSPDRVSSYEQYF
TRBJ2-2,TRBV7-3,-,-,TGTGCCAGCAGCCCAAGACCGGGGGTTGGAGCCGGGGAGCTGTTTTTT,CASSPRPGVGAGELFF
TRBJ2-7,TRBV7-9,few,TRBD2,TGTGCCAGCAGCGCCCCCACTAGCGTTTGGTCCTACGAGCAGTACTTC,CASSAPTSVWSYEQYF
TRBJ2-3,TRBV7-9,-,-,TGTGCCAGCAGCTTATCCGCGGGGAGCACAGATACGCAGTATTTT,CASSLSAGSTDTQYF
TRBJ2-7,TRBV18,-,TRBD1,TGTGCCAGCTCACCACGAGGGGGCGACGAGCAGTACTTC,CASSPRGGDEQYF
TRBJ2-7,TRBV7-3,-,-,TGTGCCAGCAGCTTCCCCGGGTCCGAGCAGTACTTC,CASSFPGSEQYF
TRBJ2-5,TRBV18,-,-,TGTGCCAGCTCACCCGGACTGTCCCAAGAGACCCAGTACTTC,CASSPGLSQETQYF
TRBJ2-1,TRBV7-2,-,-,TGTGCCAGCAGCTTAGTGGGGAGTTTCTACTCCTACAATGAGCAGTTCTTC,CASSLVGSFYSYNEQFF
TRBJ1-4,TRBV5-6,-,-,TGTGCCAGCAGCTTAAAGGAGGGGTCTCGCCTGTTTTTT,CASSLKEGSRLFF
TRBJ1-2,TRBV28,few,-,TGTGCCAGCAGTTTCTCCTTTCGGGGGAACTATGGCTACACCTTC,CASSFSFRGNYGYTF
TRBJ1-2,TRBV29-1,-,TRBD1,TGCAGCGCCGGGACAGGATTCTATGGCTACACCTTC,CSAGTGFYGYTF
TRBJ1-3,TRBV5-5,-,-,TGTGCCAGCAGCTTGGCGCGCTTTTCTGGAAACACCATATATTTT,CASSLARFSGNTIYF
TRBJ2-5,TRBV24-1,-,TRBD1,TGTGCCACCAGTGAACTACAGGGGGTAAAGTACTTC,CATSELQGVKYF
TRBJ1-5,TRBV10-3,-,-,TGTGCCATCAGTGAGACAGATAGCAATCAGCCCCAGCATTTT,CAISETDSNQPQHF
TRBJ2-7,TRBV18,-,-,TGTGCCAGCTCACCATCAGGTGCCGAGCAGTACTTC,CASSPSGAEQYF
TRBJ2-5,TRBV2,-,TRBD1,TGTGCCAGCAGCCGGGACAGCCAAGAGACCCAGTACTTC,CASSRDSQETQYF
TRBJ1-2,TRBV6-6,-,-,TGTGCCAGCAGGCCGAGATCAGGGAATGGATATGGCTACACCTTC,CASRPRSGNGYGYTF
TRBJ1-4,TRBV7-9,-,-,TGTGCCAGCAGCTTAGGCGGCAGAAAGAATGAAAAACTGTTTTTT,CASSLGGRKNEKLFF
TRBJ1-1,TRBV15,-,TRBD1,TGTGCCACCAGCAGATGGGGACAGATTCCTGAAGCTTTCTTT,CATSRWGQIPEAFF
TRBJ1-2,TRBV28,-,TRBD1,TGTGCCAGCAGCTCCCCCCCCGGGACAGGGGGAGGCTATGGCTACACCTTC,CASSSPPGTGGGYGYTF